These 29 T cell receptor beta chains were all obtained from the same sample, sequenced in a study of blood T cell repertoires in COVID-19. Data came from immunoSEQ multiplex PCR; TCRdb stores just in-frame clones and leaves some out. The sample lists about 84,000 clones, about 83% occurring once. Sequenced material: peripheral blood. The origin of the receptors is a woman older than 75 with acute or convalescent COVID-19.

This chain joins TRBV19 and TRBJ1-5; D is perhaps TRBD1 (5 bases). Trimming removed 5 bases from V and 4 bases from J, with 12 bases in between. The CDR3 is 14 residues long. CDR1 and CDR2 from the germline V gene are LNHDA and SQIVND (reference sequence). The CDR3: CASSQQARNQPQHF. The CDR3 DNA reads as TGTGCCAGTAGTCAACAGGCCCGAAATCAGCCCCAGCATTTT.

This chain joins TRBV12-3 or TRBV12-4 and TRBJ2-5; D is unresolved. Trimming took 5 bases from V and 2 from J, leaving 6 bases between them. CDR3 size: 12 residues. CDR3 coding DNA: TGTGCCAGCAGTGAACAGCAAGAGACCCAGTACTTC. Its translation is CASSEQQETQYF.

The chain couples TRBV6-2 or TRBV6-3 to TRBJ2-1, with 13 nucleotides matching TRBD2. There are 16 residues in the CDR3. Germline V gene data show CDR1 as MNHEY and CDR2 as SVGEGT. Germline trimming cut 5 bases from V and 5 bases from J; bases unmatched to any gene: 6. CDR3 DNA: TGTGCCAGCAGTCGCCCGGGACTAGCGGGGAACAATGAGCAGTTCTTC. Its protein product is CASSRPGLAGNNEQFF.

The rearrangement uses TRBV5-1 and TRBJ2-2; a possible D gene is TRBD1 (6 bases). The V end was cut by 4 bases, the J end by 1 base, with 11 bases between. This CDR3 is built from 15 residues. Germline loops: CDR1 SGHRS, CDR2 YFSETQ. The CDR3 sequence: CASSQGYLNTGELFF. CDR3 bases: TGCGCCAGCAGCCAGGGGTATCTGAACACCGGGGAGCTGTTTTTT.

This rearrangement joins TRBV6-5 to TRBJ1-4; TRBD1 is a possible D gene (6 bases). The CDR3 has 15 amino acids. CDR1 is MNHEY and CDR2 is SVGAGI in the germline V gene. Trimming pared 7 bases from V and 4 bases from J, leaving 16 bases between. In DNA, the CDR3 is TGTGCCAGCACCCAGGGGAGTGGACTTAATGAAAAACTGTTTTTT. Translated: CASTQGSGLNEKLFF.

The chain is built from TRBV27 and TRBJ2-1; weak D call: TRBD1 (6 bases). The CDR3 runs to 14 residues. Per germline, CDR1 MNHEY and CDR2 SMNVEV (reference sequence). The V and J ends lost 0 bases and 9 bases respectively, with 12 bases between them. The CDR3 spells CASSLSGGVSEQFF. The CDR3 DNA sequence: TGTGCCAGCAGTTTATCAGGGGGAGTATCTGAGCAGTTCTTC.

The chain is built from TRBV12-5 and TRBJ1-6; the D is unclear. V was pared by 5 bases and J by 2 bases, with 16 bases between. The germline gives CDR1 LGHNT, CDR2 FRNRAP. CDR3 size: 17 residues. CDR3 sequence reads: CASGPYHGVPYNSPLHF. CDR3 DNA: TGTGCTAGTGGTCCATACCACGGGGTGCCCTATAATTCACCCCTCCACTTT.

The J gene is TRBJ2-7, the V gene TRBV6-2 or TRBV6-3, with a weak D call TRBD1 (5 bases). V lost 2 bases to trimming and J lost 3 bases, with 11 bases between them. The CDR3 extends over 14 amino acids. Germline CDR1 reads MNHEY; CDR2 reads SVGEGT. In nucleotides, the CDR3 is TGTGCCAGCAGTTACCCGTCAGGGCACTACGAGCAGTACTTC. Its translation is CASSYPSGHYEQYF.

The chain combines TRBV18 with TRBJ1-1, with 10 positions matching TRBD1. The germline V gene has CDR1 KGHSH and CDR2 LQKENI. V lost 3 bases, J lost 5 bases, and 3 bases stayed unmatched. The CDR3 has 14 amino acids. CDR3 in amino acids: CASSPDRGLTEAFF. For the CDR3, the DNA is TGTGCCAGCTCACCCGACAGGGGGCTTACTGAAGCTTTCTTT.

This sequence joins TRBV3-1 (or the pseudogene TRBV3-2) and TRBJ2-1; D uncertain. Looked up from germline, CDR1 is LGHDT and CDR2 is YNNKEL (reference sequence). Trimming left V 0 bases short and J 3 bases short, with 9 bases between. The CDR3 runs 15 residues. CDR3 sequence reads: CASSQDSSGYNEQFF. Here the CDR3 DNA reads TGTGCCAGCAGCCAAGATTCCTCGGGCTACAATGAGCAGTTCTTC.

The chain combines TRBV18 with TRBJ2-1, with TRBD2 matching over 9 bases. CDR1 and CDR2 from the germline V gene are KGHSH and LQKENI. V shed 6 bases and J 8 bases; nucleotides not matched to a gene: 8. The CDR3 totals 14 residues. The CDR3 sequence: CASSPGTSSDEQFF. The CDR3 nucleotides are TGTGCCAGCTCCCCCGGGACTAGCTCCGATGAGCAGTTCTTC.

The rearrangement uses TRBV5-1 and TRBJ2-1; 7 nucleotides agree with TRBD2. There are 15 residues in the CDR3. Looked up from germline, CDR1 is SGHRS and CDR2 is YFSETQ. V shed 1 base, J shed 6 bases, and the junction held 7 bases outside the gene matches. This chain's CDR3 is CASSLPMTSSNEQFF. CDR3 coding DNA: TGCGCCAGCAGCTTGCCTATGACTAGCAGCAATGAGCAGTTCTTC.

The chain recombines TRBV6-5 with TRBJ1-1; possible D gene TRBD1, 5 bases. The V end was cut by 6 bases, the J end by 4 bases, with 15 bases between. CDR1 is MNHEY and CDR2 is SVGAGI in the germline V gene. This CDR3 region has 14 residues. CDR3 DNA sequence: TGTGCCAGCAGCTATACCCAGGGTTCCACTGAAGCTTTCTTT. Residues: CASSYTQGSTEAFF.

V and J are TRBV5-1 and TRBJ1-4; TRBD1 is a possible D gene (6 bases). Germline V gene lookup returns CDR1 SGHRS and CDR2 YFSETQ. The CDR3 runs to 14 residues. Trimming cost V 4 bases and J 8 bases, with 15 bases left between them. The CDR3 loop reads CASSRQVSEEKLFF. The CDR3 coding sequence is TGCGCCAGCAGCCGACAGGTATCTGAGGAAAAACTGTTTTTT.

The CDR3: CASSVLADTWGTDTQYF. The DNA for the CDR3 is TGTGCCAGCTCAGTGCTAGCGGATACCTGGGGCACAGATACGCAGTATTTT. The rearrangement uses TRBV2 and TRBJ2-3; 7 nucleotides match TRBD2. In germline, CDR1 is SNHLY, CDR2 FYNNEI. The CDR3 extends over 17 amino acids. V lost 8 bases and J lost 1; bases outside the gene matches: 15. Variable domain in full (rest from reference TRBV2 and TRBJ2-3): EPEVTQTPSHQVTQMGQEVILRCVPISNHLYFYWYRQILGQKVEFLVSFYNNEISEKSEIFDDQFSVERPDGSNFTLKIRSTKLEDSAMYFCASSVLADTWGTDTQYFGPGTRLTVL.

This clone was observed a single time. As DNA, the CDR3 is TGTGCCAGCACTTCGGGCGCTGGGGCATCCTACGAGCAGTACTTC. This translates into CASTSGAGASYEQYF. V usage is TRBV6-5 and J usage is TRBJ2-7; TRBD1 might be the D (5 bases). The germline V and J ends were trimmed by 7 bases and 1 base, with 17 bases remaining between them. CDR1 and CDR2 (germline): MNHEY, SVGAGI. The CDR3 loop spans 15 amino acids.

This clone was seen a few times. The rearrangement links TRBV3-1 (or the pseudogene TRBV3-2) to TRBJ2-5; TRBD2 matches 8 bases. J gave up 7 bases and V 1 base, and 8 bases lay outside the gene matches. The CDR3 is made up of 15 amino acids. CDR1 is LGHDT, CDR2 YNNKEL, per germline (reference sequence). The CDR3 sequence is CASSQGAGAAVTQYF. CDR3 in DNA: TGTGCCAGCAGCCAAGGAGCGGGAGCAGCGGTGACCCAGTACTTC.

V is TRBV29-1 and J is TRBJ2-5; TRBD2 might be the D (6 bases). V lost 7 bases to trimming and J lost 5 bases, with 17 bases between them. Germline CDR1 reads SQVTM; CDR2 reads ANQGSEA. The CDR3 is made up of 13 amino acids. CDR3 coding DNA: TGCAGCGCCTCAGGGCGGGGCGATGAGACCCAGTACTTC. It yields the protein CSASGRGDETQYF.

V is TRBV10-3 and J is TRBJ2-7; 11 positions agree with TRBD2. The V gene end was trimmed by 0 bases and the J gene end by 3 bases; junction bases not matched to a gene: 7. Germline V CDR1 and CDR2: ENHRY, SYGVKD. This CDR3 is built from 17 residues. CDR3 bases: TGTGCCATCAGTGAGTCACCGCTAGCGGGAGGAATCTACGAGCAGTACTTC. Its protein is CAISESPLAGGIYEQYF.

The chain uses TRBV4-1 and TRBJ2-7; TRBD1 matches at 9 bases. Germline trimming cut 0 bases from V and 2 bases from J; bases unmatched to any gene: 8. Germline loops: CDR1 MGHRA, CDR2 YSYEKL. CDR3 length: 17 amino acids. The CDR3 region has the DNA TGCGCCAGCAGCCAAGATAGTGGACAGGGGACCCCCTACGAGCAGTACTTC. This gives the protein CASSQDSGQGTPYEQYF.

The V call is TRBV5-1, the J call TRBJ1-6; D not certain. V lost 0 bases and J 13 bases, leaving 14 bases between the germline ends. The germline V gene has CDR1 SGHRS and CDR2 YFSETQ. This CDR3 has 14 residues. CDR3 nucleotides: TGCGCCAGCAGCTTGGGGCCAGGTGTGGCGCCCCTCCACTTT. Translating gives CASSLGPGVAPLHF.

The rearrangement joins TRBV11-3 to TRBJ1-2, with D perhaps matching TRBD1 (5 bases). CDR3 length equals 15 residues. The V end lost 0 bases, the J end lost 4 bases, and 12 bases lay between the germline ends. Germline values: CDR1 SGHNT, CDR2 YENEEA. CDR3 sequence (DNA): TGTGCCAGCAGCTTAGATCGTGGGGGGTCCTATGGCTACACCTTC. Amino acids: CASSLDRGGSYGYTF.

This chain joins TRBV5-1 and TRBJ2-7; 14 bases align to TRBD2. This CDR3 has 14 amino acids. Per the germline V gene, CDR1 is SGHRS and CDR2 is YFSETQ. V was clipped by 3 bases and J by 7 bases; unmatched bases: 3. Here the CDR3 reads CASSSGLAGVEQYF. CDR3 in DNA: TGCGCCAGCAGCTCGGGACTAGCGGGAGTGGAGCAGTACTTC.

This rearrangement joins TRBV6-1 to TRBJ2-7, with TRBD2 as a possible D gene (5 bases). Germline-derived CDR1 and CDR2 are MNHNS and SASEGT. CDR3 length: 15 amino acids. The V end lost 1 base, the J end lost 3 bases, and 13 bases lay between the germline ends. In DNA form, the CDR3 reads TGTGCCAGCAGTGAAGGAGGGCAGGAGGTCTACGAGCAGTACTTC. Residues: CASSEGGQEVYEQYF.

The V call is TRBV9, the J call TRBJ2-1; D is uncertain. There are 15 residues in the CDR3. V was trimmed by 3 bases and J by 3 bases, leaving 13 bases between them. The germline V gene has CDR1 SGDLS and CDR2 YYNGEE. The DNA for the CDR3 is TGTGCCAGCAGCGCCGCTAGACCTGGCTACAATGAGCAGTTCTTC. Its protein product is CASSAARPGYNEQFF.

The gene calls are TRBV5-1 and TRBJ1-1, with TRBD1 as a possible D gene (5 bases). Germline V gene sequence: CDR1 SGHRS, CDR2 YFSETQ. The CDR3 is made up of 15 amino acids. V was cut by 7 bases and J by 0 bases, with 16 bases left in between. The CDR3 nucleotides read TGCGCCAGCTCCCAGGGAAATGTATTGAACACTGAAGCTTTCTTT. It specifies CASSQGNVLNTEAFF.

V gene TRBV11-2 combines with J gene TRBJ2-3, with 7 bases that match TRBD1. V lost 5 bases to trimming and J lost 6 bases; unmatched junction nucleotides: 8. Germline CDR1 SGHAT, CDR2 FQNNGV. The CDR3 is made up of 14 amino acids. CDR3 nucleotides: TGTGCCAGCAGCGCGGACAGGAGTTCGGATACGCAGTATTTT. Its protein product is CASSADRSSDTQYF.

The chain has TRBV5-1 and TRBJ2-1, with a weak D call TRBD2 (6 bases). Germline-derived CDR1 and CDR2 are SGHRS and YFSETQ. V lost 5 bases and J lost 5, with 14 bases in between. The CDR3 sequence is 14 residues long. For the CDR3, the DNA is TGCGCCAGCAGTCGCGGGGCCGGGGACAATGAGCAGTTCTTC. Translation gives CASSRGAGDNEQFF.

This clone was recorded once. This chain joins TRBV19 and TRBJ2-1; 7 nucleotides line up with TRBD2. CDR3 length: 16 residues. Germline assignment: CDR1 LNHDA and CDR2 SQIVND (reference sequence). The V and J ends lost 1 base and 9 bases, in that order; junction bases with no gene match: 12. The CDR3: CASSIGLAERRGEQFF. DNA of the CDR3: TGTGCCAGTAGTATAGGGCTAGCGGAGAGAAGGGGTGAGCAGTTCTTC.